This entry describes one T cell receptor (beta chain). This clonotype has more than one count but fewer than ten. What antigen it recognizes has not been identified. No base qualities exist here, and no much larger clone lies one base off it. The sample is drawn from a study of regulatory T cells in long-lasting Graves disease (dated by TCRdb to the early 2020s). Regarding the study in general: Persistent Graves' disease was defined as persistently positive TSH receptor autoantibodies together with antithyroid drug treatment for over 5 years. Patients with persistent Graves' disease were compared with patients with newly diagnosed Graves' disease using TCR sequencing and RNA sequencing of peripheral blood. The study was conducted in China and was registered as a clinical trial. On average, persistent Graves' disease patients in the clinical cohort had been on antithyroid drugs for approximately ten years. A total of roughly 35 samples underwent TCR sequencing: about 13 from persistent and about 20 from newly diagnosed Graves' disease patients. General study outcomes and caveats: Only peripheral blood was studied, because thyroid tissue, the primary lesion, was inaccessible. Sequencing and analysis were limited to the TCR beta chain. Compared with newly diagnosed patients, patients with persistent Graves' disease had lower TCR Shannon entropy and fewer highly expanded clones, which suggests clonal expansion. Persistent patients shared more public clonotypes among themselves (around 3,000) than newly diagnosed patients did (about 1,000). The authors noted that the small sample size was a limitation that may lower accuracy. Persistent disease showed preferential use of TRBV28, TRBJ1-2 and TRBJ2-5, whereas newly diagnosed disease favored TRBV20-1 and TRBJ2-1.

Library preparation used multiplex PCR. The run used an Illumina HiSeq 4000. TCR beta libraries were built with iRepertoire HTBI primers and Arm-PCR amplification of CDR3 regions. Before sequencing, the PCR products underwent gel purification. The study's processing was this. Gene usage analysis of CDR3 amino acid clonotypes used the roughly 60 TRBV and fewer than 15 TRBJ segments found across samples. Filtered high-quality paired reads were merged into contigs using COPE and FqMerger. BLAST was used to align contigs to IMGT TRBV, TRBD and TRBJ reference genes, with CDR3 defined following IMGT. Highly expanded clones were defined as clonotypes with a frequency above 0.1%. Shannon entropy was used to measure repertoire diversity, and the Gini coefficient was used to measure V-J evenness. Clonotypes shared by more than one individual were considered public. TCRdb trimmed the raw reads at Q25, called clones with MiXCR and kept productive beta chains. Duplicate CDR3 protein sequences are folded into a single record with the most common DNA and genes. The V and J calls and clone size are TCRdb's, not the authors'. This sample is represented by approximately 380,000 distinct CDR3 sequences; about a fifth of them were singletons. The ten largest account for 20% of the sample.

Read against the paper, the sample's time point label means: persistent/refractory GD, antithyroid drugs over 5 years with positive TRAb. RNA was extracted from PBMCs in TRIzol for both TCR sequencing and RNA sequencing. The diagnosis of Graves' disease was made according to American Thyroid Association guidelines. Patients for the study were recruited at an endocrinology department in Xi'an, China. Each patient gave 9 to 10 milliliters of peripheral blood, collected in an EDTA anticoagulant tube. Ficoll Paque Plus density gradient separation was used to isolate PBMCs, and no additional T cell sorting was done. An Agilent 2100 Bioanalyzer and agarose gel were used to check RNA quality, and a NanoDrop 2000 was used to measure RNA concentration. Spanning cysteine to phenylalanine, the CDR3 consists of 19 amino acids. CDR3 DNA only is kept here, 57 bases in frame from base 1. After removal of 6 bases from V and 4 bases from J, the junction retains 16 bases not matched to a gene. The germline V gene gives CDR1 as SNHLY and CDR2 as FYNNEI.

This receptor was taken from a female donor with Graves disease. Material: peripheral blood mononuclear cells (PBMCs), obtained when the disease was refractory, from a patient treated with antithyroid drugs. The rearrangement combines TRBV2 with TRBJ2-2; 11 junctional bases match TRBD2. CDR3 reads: CASSRQSLAGAVPTGELFF. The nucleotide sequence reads TGTGCCAGCAGCCGACAATCACTAGCGGGAGCGGTTCCCACCGGGGAGCTGTTTTTT.